This T cell receptor beta chain was captured in a study of cytomegalovirus exposure and HLA in healthy donors. Study-wide findings and caveats: 150 or so TCR beta chains were listed as cytomegalovirus-associated. The study carried out a later analysis of TCR beta sequences. It associated about 15,000 of them with specific HLA alleles at a false discovery rate of 0.05.

Worth noting for this clone: What it binds is not known.

PCR employed 60 Vbeta and 13 Jbeta primers. As originally analysed: Per a later analysis, the number of unique TCR beta chains was some 75 million, of which around 9.9 million were shared. The table came from immunoSEQ multiplex PCR; TCRdb's copy has only in-frame clones and leaves some out. V and J calls and clone size follow that table, whereas D and trimming were derived from the DNA. The sample lists just under 250,000 clones; 82% were seen once. Germline CDR1 is SGHTA and CDR2 is FQGNSA. The CDR3 totals 13 residues. V was clipped by 5 bases and J by 4 bases, with 11 bases between them. Sequenced input: PBMCs. The chain carries TRBV7-2 and TRBJ1-2; D gene ambiguous. The clonotype was recovered from a woman in her thirties or forties in good health and CMV-seropositive. This chain's CDR3 is CASSITTSYGYTF. CDR3 DNA: TGTGCCAGCAGCATAACAACAAGCTATGGCTACACCTTC.